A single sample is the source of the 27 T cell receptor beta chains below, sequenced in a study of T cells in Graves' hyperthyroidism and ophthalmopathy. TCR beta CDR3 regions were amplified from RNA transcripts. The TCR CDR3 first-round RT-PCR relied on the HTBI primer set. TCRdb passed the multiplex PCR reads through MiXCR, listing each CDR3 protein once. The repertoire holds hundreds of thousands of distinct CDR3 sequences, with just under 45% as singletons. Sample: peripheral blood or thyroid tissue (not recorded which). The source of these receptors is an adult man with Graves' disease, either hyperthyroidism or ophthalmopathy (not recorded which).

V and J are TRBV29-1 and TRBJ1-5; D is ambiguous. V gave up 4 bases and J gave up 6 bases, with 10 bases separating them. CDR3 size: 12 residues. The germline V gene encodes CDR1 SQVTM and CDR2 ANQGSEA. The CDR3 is CSVGEGTQPQHF. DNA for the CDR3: TGCAGCGTTGGGGAGGGAACTCAGCCCCAGCATTTT.

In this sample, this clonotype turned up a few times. The CDR3 spells CASSFGLADIYEQYF. The CDR3 DNA sequence: TGTGCCAGCAGCTTCGGACTAGCGGACATCTACGAGCAGTACTTC. This chain connects TRBV7-2 to TRBJ2-7; 10 bases are a match to TRBD2. CDR3 length: 15 residues. CDR1 SGHTA and CDR2 FQGNSA come from the germline V gene. After removal of 3 bases from V and 3 bases from J, the junction contained 5 bases not matched to a gene.

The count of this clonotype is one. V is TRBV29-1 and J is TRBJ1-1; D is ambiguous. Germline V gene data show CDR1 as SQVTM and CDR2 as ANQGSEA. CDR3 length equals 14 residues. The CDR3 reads CSAPAWGGNTEAFF. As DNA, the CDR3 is TGCAGTGCGCCGGCCTGGGGAGGGAACACTGAAGCTTTCTTT.

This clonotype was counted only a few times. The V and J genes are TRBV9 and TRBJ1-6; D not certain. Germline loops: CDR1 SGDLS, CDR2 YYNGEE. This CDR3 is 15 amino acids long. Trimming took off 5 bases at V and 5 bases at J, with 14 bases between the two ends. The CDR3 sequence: CASSLSWADNSPLHF. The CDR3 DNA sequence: TGTGCCAGCAGTTTAAGTTGGGCAGATAATTCACCCCTCCACTTT. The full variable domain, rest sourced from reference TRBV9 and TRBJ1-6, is DSGVTQTPKHLITATGQRVTLRCSPRSGDLSVYWYQQSLDQGLQFLIQYYNGEERAKGNILERFSAQQFPDLHSELNLSSLELGDSALYFCASSLSWADNSPLHFGNGTRLTVT.

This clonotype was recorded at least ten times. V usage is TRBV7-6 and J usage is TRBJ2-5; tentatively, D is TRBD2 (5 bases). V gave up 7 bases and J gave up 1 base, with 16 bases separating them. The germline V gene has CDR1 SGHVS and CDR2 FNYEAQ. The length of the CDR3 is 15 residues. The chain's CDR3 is CASINFDGVQETQYF. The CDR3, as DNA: TGTGCCAGCATCAATTTCGACGGGGTCCAAGAGACCCAGTACTTC.

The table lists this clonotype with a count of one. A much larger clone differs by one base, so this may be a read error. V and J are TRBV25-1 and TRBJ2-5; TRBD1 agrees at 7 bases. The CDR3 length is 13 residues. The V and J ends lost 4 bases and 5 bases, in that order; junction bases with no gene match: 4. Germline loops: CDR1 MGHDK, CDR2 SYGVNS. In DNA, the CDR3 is TGTGCCAGCAGTGCAATACAGGGGGAGACCCAGTACTTC. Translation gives CASSAIQGETQYF.

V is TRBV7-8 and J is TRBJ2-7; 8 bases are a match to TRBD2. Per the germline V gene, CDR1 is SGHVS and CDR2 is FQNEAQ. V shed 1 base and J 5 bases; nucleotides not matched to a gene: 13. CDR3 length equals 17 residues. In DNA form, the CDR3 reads TGTGCCAGCAGCTTAGAGGTCGGAGCGGGAGAACGTAACGAGCAGTACTTC. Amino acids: CASSLEVGAGERNEQYF.

CDR3 DNA sequence: TGCAGTGCTCATATGACTAGCGGGGGGCAAGAGACCCAGTACTTC. Encoded protein: CSAHMTSGGQETQYF. This chain links TRBV20-1 with TRBJ2-5; 13 bases are shared with TRBD2. The ends lost 5 bases at V and 2 bases at J; junction bases unmatched: 5. CDR3 size: 15 residues. Germline values: CDR1 DFQATT, CDR2 SNEGSKA (reference sequence).

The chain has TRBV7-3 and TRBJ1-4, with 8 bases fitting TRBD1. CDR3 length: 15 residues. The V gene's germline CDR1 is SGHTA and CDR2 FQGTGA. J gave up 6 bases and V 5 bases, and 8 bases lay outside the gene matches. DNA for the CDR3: TGTGCCAGCAGCGGACAGGGTACAATTGATGAAAAACTGTTTTTT. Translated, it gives CASSGQGTIDEKLFF. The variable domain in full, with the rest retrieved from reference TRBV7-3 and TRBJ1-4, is GAGVSQTPSNKVTEKGKYVELRCDPISGHTALYWYRQSLGQGPEFLIYFQGTGAADDSGLPNDRFFAVRPEGSVSTLKIQRTERGDSAVYLCASSGQGTIDEKLFFGSGTQLSVL.

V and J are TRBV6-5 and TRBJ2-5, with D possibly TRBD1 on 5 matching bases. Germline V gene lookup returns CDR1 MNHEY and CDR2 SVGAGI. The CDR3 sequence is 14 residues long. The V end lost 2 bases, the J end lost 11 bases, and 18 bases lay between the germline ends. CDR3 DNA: TGTGCCAGCAGTTACGCGGACAAATCCTACGGGCAGTACTTC. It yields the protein CASSYADKSYGQYF.

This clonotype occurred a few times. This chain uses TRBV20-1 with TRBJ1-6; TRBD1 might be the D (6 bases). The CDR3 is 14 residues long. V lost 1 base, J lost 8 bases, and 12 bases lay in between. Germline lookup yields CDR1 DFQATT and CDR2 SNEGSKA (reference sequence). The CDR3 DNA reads TGCAGTGCTAGAGTGGGGGGCAGGGATTCACCCCTCCACTTT. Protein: CSARVGGRDSPLHF.

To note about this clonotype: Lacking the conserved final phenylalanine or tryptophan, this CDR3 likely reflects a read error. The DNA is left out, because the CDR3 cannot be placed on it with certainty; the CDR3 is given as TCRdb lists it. The CDR3 is CATSRDRTSGAY. The chain carries TRBV15 and TRBJ1-2. CDR1 LNHNV and CDR2 YYDKDF come from the germline V gene (reference sequence). The CDR3 is 12 residues long, ends included.

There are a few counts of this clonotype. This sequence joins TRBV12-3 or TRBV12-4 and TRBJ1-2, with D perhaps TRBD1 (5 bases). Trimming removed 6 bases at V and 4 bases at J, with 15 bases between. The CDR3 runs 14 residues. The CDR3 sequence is CASSLRGGSYGYTF. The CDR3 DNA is TGTGCCAGCAGCCTGAGGGGCGGAAGCTATGGCTACACCTTC.

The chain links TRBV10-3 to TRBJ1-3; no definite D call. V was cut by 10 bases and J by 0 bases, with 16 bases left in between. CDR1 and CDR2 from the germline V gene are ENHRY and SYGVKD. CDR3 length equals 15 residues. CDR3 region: CASRPGQTSGNTIYF. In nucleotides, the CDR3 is TGTGCCAGCAGACCCGGGCAGACCTCTGGAAACACCATATATTTT.

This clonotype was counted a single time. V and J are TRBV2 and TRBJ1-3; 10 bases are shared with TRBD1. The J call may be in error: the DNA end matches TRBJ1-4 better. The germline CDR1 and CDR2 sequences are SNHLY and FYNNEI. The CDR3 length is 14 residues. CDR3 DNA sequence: TGTGCCAGCAGCTCCCGGGACAGGGGCGGAAAACTGTTTTTT. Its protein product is CASSSRDRGGKLFF.

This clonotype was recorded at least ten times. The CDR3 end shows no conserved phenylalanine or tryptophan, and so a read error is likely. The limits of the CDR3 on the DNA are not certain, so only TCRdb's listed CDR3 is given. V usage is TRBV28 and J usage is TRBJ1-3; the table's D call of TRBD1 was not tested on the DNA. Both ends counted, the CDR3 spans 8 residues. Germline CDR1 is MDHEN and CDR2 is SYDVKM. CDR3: CASSLRGT.

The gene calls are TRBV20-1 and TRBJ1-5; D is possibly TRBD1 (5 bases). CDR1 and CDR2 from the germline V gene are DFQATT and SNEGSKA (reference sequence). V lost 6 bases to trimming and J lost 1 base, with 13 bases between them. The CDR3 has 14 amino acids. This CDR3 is CSALRGGSNQPQHF. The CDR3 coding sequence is TGCAGTGCCCTTCGCGGGGGAAGCAATCAGCCCCAGCATTTT.

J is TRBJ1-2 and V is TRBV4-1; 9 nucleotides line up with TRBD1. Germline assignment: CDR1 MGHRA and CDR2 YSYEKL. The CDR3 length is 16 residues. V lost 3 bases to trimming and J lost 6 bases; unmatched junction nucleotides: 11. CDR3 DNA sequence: TGCGCCAGCAGCCACGGACAGGGGCCCCTGGGGAATGGCTACACCTTC. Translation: CASSHGQGPLGNGYTF.

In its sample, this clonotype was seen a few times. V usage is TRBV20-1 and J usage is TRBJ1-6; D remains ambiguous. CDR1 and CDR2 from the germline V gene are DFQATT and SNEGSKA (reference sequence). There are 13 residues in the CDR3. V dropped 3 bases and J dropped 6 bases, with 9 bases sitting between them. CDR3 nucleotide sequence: TGCAGTGCTAGGCTAGATCCTAATTCACCCCTCCACTTT. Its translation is CSARLDPNSPLHF.

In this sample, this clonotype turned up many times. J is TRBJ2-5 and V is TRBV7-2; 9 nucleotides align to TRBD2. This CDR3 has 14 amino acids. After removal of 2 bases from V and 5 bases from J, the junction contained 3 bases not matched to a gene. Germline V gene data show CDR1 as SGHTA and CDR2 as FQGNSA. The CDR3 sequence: CASSLISGSETQYF. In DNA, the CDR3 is TGTGCCAGCAGCTTAATTAGCGGGAGTGAGACCCAGTACTTC.

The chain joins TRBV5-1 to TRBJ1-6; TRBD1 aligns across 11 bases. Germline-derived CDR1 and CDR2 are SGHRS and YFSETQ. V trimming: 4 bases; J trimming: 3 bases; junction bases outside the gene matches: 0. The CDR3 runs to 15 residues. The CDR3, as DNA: TGCGCCAGCAGCGGGACAGGGGGCTATAATTCACCCCTCCACTTT. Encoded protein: CASSGTGGYNSPLHF.

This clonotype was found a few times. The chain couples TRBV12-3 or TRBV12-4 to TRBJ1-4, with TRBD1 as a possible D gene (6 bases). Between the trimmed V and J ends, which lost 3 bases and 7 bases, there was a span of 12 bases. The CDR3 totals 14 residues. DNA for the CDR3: TGTGCCAGCAGTTTGGGGCAGGGGATTGAAAAACTGTTTTTT. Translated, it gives CASSLGQGIEKLFF.

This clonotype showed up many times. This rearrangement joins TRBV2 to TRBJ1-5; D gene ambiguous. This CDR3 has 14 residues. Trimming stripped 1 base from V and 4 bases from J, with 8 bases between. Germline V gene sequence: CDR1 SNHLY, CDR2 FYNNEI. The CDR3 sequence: CASSEGQDNQPQHF. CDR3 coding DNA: TGTGCCAGCAGTGAAGGGCAGGATAATCAGCCCCAGCATTTT.

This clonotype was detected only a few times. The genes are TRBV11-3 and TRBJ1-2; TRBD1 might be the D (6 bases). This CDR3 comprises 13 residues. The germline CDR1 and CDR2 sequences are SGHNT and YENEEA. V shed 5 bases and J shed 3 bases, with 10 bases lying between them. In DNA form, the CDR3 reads TGTGCCAGCAGCCCGGACAGTCACTATGGCTACACCTTC. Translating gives CASSPDSHYGYTF.

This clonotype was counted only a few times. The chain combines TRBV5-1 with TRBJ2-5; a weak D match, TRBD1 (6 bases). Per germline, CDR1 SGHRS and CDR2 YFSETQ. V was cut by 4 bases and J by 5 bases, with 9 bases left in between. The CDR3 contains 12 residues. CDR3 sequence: CASSHDRETQYF. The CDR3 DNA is TGCGCCAGCAGCCATGACAGGGAGACCCAGTACTTC.

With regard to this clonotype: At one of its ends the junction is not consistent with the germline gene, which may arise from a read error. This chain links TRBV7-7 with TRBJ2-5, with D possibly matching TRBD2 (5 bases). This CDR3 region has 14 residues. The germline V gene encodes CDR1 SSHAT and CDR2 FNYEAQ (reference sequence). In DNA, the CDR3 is TGTGCTAGCAGCTTAAATCTGGGCGGGGAGACCCAGTACTTC. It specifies CASSLNLGGETQYF.

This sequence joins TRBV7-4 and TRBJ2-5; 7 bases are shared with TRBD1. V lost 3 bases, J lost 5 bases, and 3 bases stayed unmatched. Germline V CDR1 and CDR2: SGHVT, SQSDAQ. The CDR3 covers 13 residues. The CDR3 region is CASSFEGAETQYF. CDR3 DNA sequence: TGTGCCAGCAGCTTTGAGGGGGCGGAGACCCAGTACTTC.